Following are 24 T cell receptor beta chains from one sample sequenced in a study of cytomegalovirus exposure and HLA in healthy donors. The study ran its PCR with 60 Vbeta and 13 Jbeta primers. Assay: immunoSEQ multiplex PCR; the TCRdb copy retains only in-frame clones and omits some. This sample has approximately 99,000 clones; 81% occur once, and the top ten carry roughly 5%. The specimen sequenced was PBMCs. These receptors all come from a man aged 35 to 55 in good health and CMV-seropositive.

The chain uses TRBV29-1 and TRBJ1-2; possible D gene TRBD1, 6 bases. The ends were cut back, 3 bases at V and 3 bases at J, with 14 bases in the middle. The CDR3 contains 14 residues. The germline gives CDR1 SQVTM, CDR2 ANQGSEA. Written as DNA, the CDR3 is TGCAGCGTTGATCTTCTAGGGGGTGACTATGGCTACACCTTC. Translating it yields CSVDLLGGDYGYTF.

Worth noting for this clone: The junction departs from germline at one end; a sequencing error may be responsible. The chain has TRBV18 and TRBJ2-6; possibly TRBD2 for D (6 bases). Germline assignment: CDR1 KGHSH and CDR2 LQKENI. CDR3 length: 17 amino acids. The CDR3 spells CASSPSDRYGGANGLTF. The CDR3 DNA reads as TGTGCCAGCTCACCTTCCGACCGGTACGGCGGGGCCAACGGCCTGACTTTC.

The chain employs TRBV12-5 and TRBJ1-1, with 8 bases aligning to TRBD1. Germline V gives CDR1 LGHNT, CDR2 FRNRAP. CDR3 length: 14 amino acids. The J segment lost 8 bases and the V segment lost 7 bases, leaving 12 bases of the junction unmatched. As DNA, the CDR3 is TGTGCTAGTGCCCCCTCCGGGTCAGGGGGCGAAGCTTTCTTT. Encoded protein: CASAPSGSGGEAFF.

The chain has TRBV12-5 and TRBJ2-7; no definite D call. The CDR3 sequence is 13 residues long. V lost 1 base to trimming and J lost 5 bases, with 9 bases between them. The germline V gene encodes CDR1 LGHNT and CDR2 FRNRAP. CDR3 sequence reads: CASGLGHNDEQYF. The CDR3, as DNA: TGTGCTAGTGGTTTGGGTCACAACGACGAGCAGTACTTC. Complete variable domain (other parts from reference TRBV12-5 and TRBJ2-7): DARVTQTPRHKVTEMGQEVTMRCQPILGHNTVFWYRQTMMQGLELLAYFRNRAPLDDSGMPKDRFSAEMPDATLATLKIQPSEPRDSAVYFCASGLGHNDEQYFGPGTRLTVT.

A single count supports this clone. Sequence at one end of the junction differs from germline and may be a read error. The chain recombines TRBV7-9 with TRBJ1-2; the D is unclear. Germline CDR1 SEHNR, CDR2 FQNEAQ (reference sequence). The CDR3 runs to 14 residues. CDR3 DNA: TGTTCCAGCACCAAAGCGGGATACTTTTATGGCTACACCTTC. Amino acid sequence: CSSTKAGYFYGYTF.

About this clone itself: Sequence at one end of the junction differs from germline and may be a read error. J is TRBJ2-4 and V is TRBV6-1, with TRBD2 identical over 7 bases. CDR1 is MNHNS and CDR2 is SASEGT in the germline V gene. CDR3 length equals 14 residues. CDR3: CASSEGLLKNSQYF. The DNA for the CDR3 is TGTGCCAGCAGTGAGGGACTACTAAAAAACAGTCAGTACTTC.

In this sample, this clone turned up a few times. This chain uses TRBV2 with TRBJ2-1; 12 positions agree with TRBD2. V shed 5 bases and J 8 bases; nucleotides not matched to a gene: 10. Germline-derived CDR1 and CDR2 are SNHLY and FYNNEI. This CDR3 contains 16 residues. This CDR3 reads CASSWGLAGGLDEQFF. CDR3 nucleotide sequence: TGTGCCAGCAGTTGGGGTCTAGCGGGGGGGCTAGATGAGCAGTTCTTC.

The chain's CDR3 is CASSYGGGQPQHF. The CDR3 DNA reads as TGTGCCAGCAGTTATGGGGGGGGGCAGCCCCAGCATTTT. The J gene is TRBJ1-5, the V gene TRBV6-5; maybe TRBD1 (5 bases). Between the trimmed V and J ends, which lost 3 bases and 7 bases, there was a span of 10 bases. Germline CDR1 MNHEY, CDR2 SVGAGI. This CDR3 region has 13 residues.

With respect to this clone: This sample also contains other DNA sequences that code for the same CDR3. This sequence joins TRBV18 and TRBJ1-5, with a tentative D call TRBD1 (5 bases). The CDR3 sequence is 14 residues long. With 2 bases removed from V and 2 bases from J, the gap between germline ends came to 7 bases. Germline V gene data show CDR1 as KGHSH and CDR2 as LQKENI. This chain's CDR3 is CASSPSGGNQPQHF. DNA of the CDR3: TGTGCCAGCTCACCATCGGGGGGCAATCAGCCCCAGCATTTT.

This clone was counted a few times. Sequence at one end of the junction differs from germline and may be a read error. V is TRBV7-6 and J is TRBJ2-3; TRBD2 agrees at 12 bases. Germline values: CDR1 SGHVS, CDR2 FNYEAQ. CDR3 length equals 16 residues. This chain's CDR3 is CASSLAGGPTTDTQYF. For the CDR3, the DNA is TGTGCCAGCAGCCTAGCGGGGGGGCCTACCACAGATACGCAGTATTTT. Full variable domain (outside the CDR3, taken from reference TRBV7-6 and TRBJ2-3): GAGVSQSPRYKVTKRGQDVALRCDPISGHVSLYWYRQALGQGPEFLTYFNYEAQQDKSGLPNDRFSAERPEGSISTLTIQRTEQRDSAMYRCASSLAGGPTTDTQYFGPGTRLTVL.

The rearrangement links TRBV18 to TRBJ1-2; 8 nucleotides align to TRBD1. Germline V CDR1 and CDR2: KGHSH, LQKENI. The junction had 14 bases not matched to a gene; V was cut back by 6 bases and J by 2 bases. The CDR3 extends over 17 amino acids. The CDR3 loop reads CASSSAGGQDLNYGYTF. CDR3 coding DNA: TGTGCCAGCTCGTCAGCAGGGGGCCAGGATCTAAACTATGGCTACACCTTC.

This clone showed up just a few times. The CDR3 DNA reads as TGTGCCAGTCGGCCGACAGGCCCAGGGAACACTGAAGCTTTCTTT. As protein: CASRPTGPGNTEAFF. The rearrangement joins TRBV28 to TRBJ1-1; a weak D match, TRBD1 (6 bases). This CDR3 spans 15 amino acids. Germline-derived CDR1 and CDR2 are MDHEN and SYDVKM. Trimming shortened V by 9 bases and J by 1 base, and 18 bases separated the two germline ends.

The chain is built from TRBV7-9 and TRBJ1-1, with 7 nucleotides matching TRBD1. V dropped 4 bases and J dropped 1; count of bases not matched to a gene: 3. The CDR3 covers 14 residues. Germline values: CDR1 SEHNR, CDR2 FQNEAQ (reference sequence). The chain's CDR3 is CASSSTGANTEAFF. CDR3 nucleotides: TGTGCCAGCAGCTCCACAGGGGCGAACACTGAAGCTTTCTTT.

This chain uses TRBV28 with TRBJ1-1; D is unclear. Trimming left V 10 bases short and J 6 bases short, with 15 bases between. Germline CDR1 MDHEN, CDR2 SYDVKM. This CDR3 has 12 amino acids. The CDR3 loop reads CATLVLGAEAFF. The CDR3 DNA reads as TGTGCCACCCTTGTCCTGGGCGCTGAAGCTTTCTTT.

The rearrangement uses TRBV9 and TRBJ1-2; D may be TRBD1 (6 bases). The V and J ends lost 4 bases and 4 bases respectively, with 8 bases between them. Germline V gene sequence: CDR1 SGDLS, CDR2 YYNGEE. The CDR3 is made up of 12 amino acids. The CDR3 nucleotides read TGTGCCAGCAGCCCGGACAGCTATGGCTACACCTTC. Amino acid sequence: CASSPDSYGYTF.

Here the CDR3 reads CASSFTAGTEAFF. The CDR3 DNA follows: TGCGCCAGCAGCTTCACCGCAGGCACTGAAGCTTTCTTT. V is TRBV5-1 and J is TRBJ1-1; no clear D. Germline V lookup: CDR1 SGHRS, CDR2 YFSETQ. V gave up 2 bases and J gave up 4 bases, with 9 bases separating them. The CDR3 has 13 residues.

CDR3 DNA: TGTGCCAGCAGCTTAGCGTTGCGGGGGACCTACGAGCAGTACTTC. Residues: CASSLALRGTYEQYF. V gene TRBV7-2 combines with J gene TRBJ2-7; 7 positions match TRBD2. V lost 0 bases to trimming and J lost 2 bases; unmatched junction nucleotides: 4. Germline V gives CDR1 SGHTA, CDR2 FQGNSA. This CDR3 comprises 15 residues.

CDR3 nucleotide sequence: TGTGCCAGCAGCGAGGACACAAATGAGCAGTTCTTC. It is translated as CASSEDTNEQFF. V gene TRBV5-4 combines with J gene TRBJ2-1, with D possibly matching TRBD1 (5 bases). V gave up 4 bases and J gave up 7 bases, with 9 bases separating them. Germline CDR1 and CDR2: SGHNT and YYREEE (reference sequence). CDR3 length equals 12 residues.

The J gene is TRBJ1-2, the V gene TRBV28; maybe TRBD1 (6 bases). The V gene lost 6 bases and the J gene lost 7 bases, with 12 bases spanning the gap. There are 12 residues in the CDR3. Germline values: CDR1 MDHEN, CDR2 SYDVKM. The CDR3 region is CASSPTGLGYTF. CDR3 coding DNA: TGTGCCAGCAGCCCCACAGGGCTTGGCTACACCTTC.

In DNA form, the CDR3 reads TGTGCCAGCAGTCCGGGGGGCCACATCTATGGCTACACCTTC. It translates to CASSPGGHIYGYTF. The chain joins TRBV6-4 to TRBJ1-2, with D possibly matching TRBD1 (6 bases). This CDR3 is built from 14 residues. The V end lost 5 bases, the J end lost 4 bases, and 14 bases lay between the germline ends. Germline V gene data show CDR1 as MRHNA and CDR2 as SNTAGT.

CDR3 region: CASRAGQGAEGYTF. CDR3 nucleotides: TGTGCCAGCCGGGCTGGCCAGGGGGCAGAGGGCTACACCTTC. The gene calls are TRBV6-5 and TRBJ1-2; TRBD1 matches 8 bases. The CDR3 loop spans 14 amino acids. The V and J ends lost 8 bases and 8 bases, in that order; junction bases with no gene match: 13. Germline lookup yields CDR1 MNHEY and CDR2 SVGAGI.

This clone was detected only once. This chain links TRBV5-1 with TRBJ1-4; TRBD1 agrees at 8 bases. Germline CDR1 SGHRS, CDR2 YFSETQ. J lost 7 bases, V lost 4 bases, and 9 bases had no gene match. The CDR3 consists of 15 residues. Here the CDR3 reads CASSSGQGTLEKLFF. CDR3 DNA sequence: TGCGCCAGCAGCAGCGGACAGGGCACTCTTGAAAAACTGTTTTTT.

The CDR3 nucleotides read TGTGCCAGTAGTTTAGCGGGAGGAACCTACAATGAGCAGTTCTTC. It specifies CASSLAGGTYNEQFF. The chain couples TRBV19 to TRBJ2-1, with 10 bases lining up with TRBD2. The CDR3 covers 15 residues. Germline V gives CDR1 LNHDA, CDR2 SQIVND (reference sequence). The trim removed 5 bases at V and 2 bases at J, leaving 3 bases unmatched.

The chain recombines TRBV5-1 with TRBJ2-7; D possibly corresponds to TRBD1 (5 bases). The germline CDR1 and CDR2 sequences are SGHRS and YFSETQ. V was pared by 3 bases and J by 3 bases, with 10 bases between. The CDR3 sequence is 13 residues long. CDR3 in DNA: TGCGCCAGCAGCTCGGAAGACAGCTACGAGCAGTACTTC. Its protein is CASSSEDSYEQYF.